The 5 T cell receptor beta chains reported below all come from one sample, sequenced in a study of T cells in Graves' hyperthyroidism and ophthalmopathy. RNA transcripts gave rise to amplified TCR beta CDR3 regions. Initially, a first-round RT-PCR of the TCR CDR3 employed the HTBI primer set. In TCRdb, the multiplex PCR reads were re-called with MiXCR into one record per CDR3 protein. This table holds about 400,000 distinct CDR3 sequences, 15% to 18% found once. Sequencing used blood. The receptors were sampled from a young woman with Graves' hyperthyroidism.

This clonotype has more than one count but fewer than ten. This chain uses TRBV6-4 with TRBJ2-7; tentatively, D is TRBD1 or TRBD2 (5 bases each). The CDR3 runs to 14 residues. Trimming took 7 bases from V and 6 from J, leaving 19 bases between them. From germline, CDR1 is MRHNA and CDR2 SNTAGT. CDR3 loop: CASKPGPITGEQYF. Here the CDR3 DNA reads TGTGCCAGCAAACCGGGACCCATTACCGGCGAGCAGTACTTC.

This clonotype was observed many times. The chain is built from TRBV19 and TRBJ1-4; D might be TRBD1 (6 bases). This CDR3 spans 15 amino acids. V lost 6 bases and J 0 bases, leaving 11 bases between the germline ends. The germline V gene has CDR1 LNHDA and CDR2 SQIVND (reference sequence). The CDR3 nucleotides are TGTGCCAGTAGCCTCGGACAGTCAACTAATGAAAAACTGTTTTTT. Amino acids: CASSLGQSTNEKLFF.

This clonotype has ten or more counts. This chain connects TRBV5-1 to TRBJ2-7; 10 bases are shared with TRBD2. The ends lost 6 bases at V and 0 bases at J; junction bases unmatched: 0. The CDR3 length is 13 residues. The germline CDR1 and CDR2 sequences are SGHRS and YFSETQ. The CDR3 DNA reads TGCGCCAGCACTAGCGGGAGCTCCTACGAGCAGTACTTC. Its protein product is CASTSGSSYEQYF.

This clonotype has more than one count but fewer than ten. The V and J genes are TRBV9 and TRBJ1-2; unclear D gene. The CDR3 loop spans 18 amino acids. V shed 2 bases and J shed 4 bases, with 24 bases lying between them. Looked up from germline, CDR1 is SGDLS and CDR2 is YYNGEE. CDR3 loop: CASSVQIRTPGGSYGYTF. Written as DNA, the CDR3 is TGTGCCAGCAGCGTTCAAATTCGGACCCCCGGAGGGAGCTATGGCTACACCTTC.

In its sample, this clonotype was seen many times. The chain combines TRBV27 with TRBJ2-1, with D tentatively TRBD1 or TRBD2 (6 bases each). This CDR3 has 18 residues. Between the trimmed V and J ends, which lost 5 bases and 5 bases, there was a span of 25 bases. Germline V gene data show CDR1 as MNHEY and CDR2 as SMNVEV (reference sequence). CDR3 in DNA: TGTGCCAGCAGTCCCCGACGGAGGGGGGTAGGATTCAACAATGAGCAGTTCTTC. Encoded protein: CASSPRRRGVGFNNEQFF.